Presented here are 18 T cell receptor beta chains from one specimen sequenced in a study of CD8 T cells in ankylosing spondylitis. A single record per CDR3 protein comes from TCRdb applying MiXCR to the 5' RACE reads. This sample yields 150,000 to 250,000 distinct CDR3 sequences, of which 9.5% to 15% are seen a single time; more than 15% belongs to the top ten. Sequencing used blood, either unsorted or a sorted T cell fraction (not recorded which). These receptors all stem from a male donor with ankylosing spondylitis or in good health (not recorded which).

This sequence joins TRBV20-1 and TRBJ2-7; tentatively, D is TRBD2 (6 bases). Trimming cost V 6 bases and J 4 bases, with 22 bases left between them. This CDR3 region has 15 residues. Germline V gene data show CDR1 as DFQATT and CDR2 as SNEGSKA (reference sequence). CDR3 protein: CSAPTRLSAFYEQYF. DNA for the CDR3: TGCAGTGCCCCGACTAGGCTTAGCGCCTTTTACGAGCAGTACTTC.

At least ten counts were recorded for this clonotype. This chain joins TRBV7-9 and TRBJ1-2; maybe TRBD1 (5 bases). Germline CDR1 reads SEHNR; CDR2 reads FQNEAQ (reference sequence). Trimming left V 6 bases short and J 4 bases short, with 12 bases between. CDR3 length: 13 residues. In nucleotides, the CDR3 is TGTGCCAGCAGACCGGAGACAGCCTATGGCTACACCTTC. This codes for CASRPETAYGYTF.

This chain connects TRBV6-1 to TRBJ2-7; possible D gene TRBD1, 6 bases. The germline gives CDR1 MNHNS, CDR2 SASEGT. V lost 8 bases and J lost 3, with 8 bases in between. This CDR3 has 11 amino acids. The CDR3 region has the DNA TGTGCCAGCCTGGACAGCTACGAGCAGTACTTC. Translating it yields CASLDSYEQYF.

This clonotype was picked up many times. The chain is built from TRBV5-1 and TRBJ1-4; 9 bases line up with TRBD1. This CDR3 region has 14 residues. The J segment lost 5 bases and the V segment lost 4 bases, leaving 3 bases of the junction unmatched. Germline V lookup: CDR1 SGHRS, CDR2 YFSETQ. CDR3 in amino acids: CASSPGTGNEKLFF. CDR3 nucleotide sequence: TGCGCCAGCAGCCCCGGGACAGGGAATGAAAAACTGTTTTTT. Variable domain in full (rest from reference TRBV5-1 and TRBJ1-4): KAGVTQTPRYLIKTRGQQVTLSCSPISGHRSVSWYQQTPGQGLQFLFEYFSETQRNKGNFPGRFSGRQFSNSRSEMNVSTLELGDSALYLCASSPGTGNEKLFFGSGTQLSVL.

This clonotype was seen only a few times. The chain couples TRBV13 to TRBJ2-7; 8 nucleotides align to TRBD1. V shed 0 bases, J shed 0 bases, and the junction held 7 bases outside the gene matches. The CDR3 is 17 residues long. Per the germline V gene, CDR1 is PRHDT and CDR2 is FYEKMQ (reference sequence). CDR3 sequence reads: CASSLGRQGRLSYEQYF. The CDR3 DNA reads as TGTGCCAGCAGCTTAGGCCGACAGGGGCGTCTCTCCTACGAGCAGTACTTC.

The chain joins TRBV5-6 to TRBJ2-5, with TRBD2 matching over 7 bases. V was clipped by 3 bases and J by 1 base; unmatched bases: 6. The CDR3 totals 15 residues. CDR1 is SGHDT, CDR2 YYEEEE, per germline. CDR3 DNA sequence: TGTGCCAGCAGCTATTTTGCGGGGGTCCAAGAGACCCAGTACTTC. It translates to CASSYFAGVQETQYF.

This clonotype has more than one count but fewer than ten. A junction end diverges from the germline sequence, so it may reflect a read error. This chain joins TRBV2 and TRBJ1-2; unclear D gene. The CDR3 has 9 residues. Germline V gene sequence: CDR1 SNHLY, CDR2 FYNNEI. CDR3 in DNA: TGTGCCAGCAGTGAAGCCCTCACTTTC. This codes for CASSEALTF.

This clonotype showed up just a few times. V and J are TRBV6-6 and TRBJ1-5; unclear D gene. CDR3 length: 13 residues. The V end lost 2 bases, the J end lost 4 bases, and 6 bases lay between the germline ends. Germline-derived CDR1 and CDR2 are MNHNY and SVGAGI (reference sequence). The CDR3 DNA reads TGTGCCAGCAGTTACAACTTGAATCAGCCCCAGCATTTT. Translation gives CASSYNLNQPQHF.

This clonotype was detected ten times or more. The V and J genes are TRBV7-9 and TRBJ1-2, with 7 bases matching TRBD1. With V trimmed by 4 bases and J by 5 bases, 1 base remained unmatched. CDR1 and CDR2 (germline): SEHNR, FQNEAQ (reference sequence). The CDR3 spans 12 residues. The CDR3 protein is CASSSTGYGYTF. CDR3 sequence (DNA): TGTGCCAGCAGCTCGACAGGGTATGGCTACACCTTC. Full variable domain (rest looked up from reference TRBV7-9 and TRBJ1-2): DTGVSQNPRHKITKRGQNVTFRCDPISEHNRLYWYRQTLGQGPEFLTYFQNEAQLEKSRLLSDRFSAERPKGSFSTLEIQRTEQGDSAMYLCASSSTGYGYTFGSGTRLTVV.

The chain uses TRBV24-1 and TRBJ2-1; D may be TRBD1 (5 bases). CDR1 KGHDR and CDR2 SFDVKD come from the germline V gene. This CDR3 is built from 11 residues. Trimming removed 3 bases at V and 14 bases at J, with 10 bases between. Here the CDR3 DNA reads TGTGCCACCAGTGATCAGGGCGTCGAGTTCTTC. Translation: CATSDQGVEFF.

Only a few counts were recorded for this clonotype. The chain's CDR3 is CASSIAGRGGEQYF. CDR3 in DNA: TGTGCCAGCAGCATCGCCGGGAGGGGGGGCGAGCAGTACTTC. The gene calls are TRBV7-9 and TRBJ2-7; 8 bases match TRBD2. V shed 5 bases and J 6 bases; nucleotides not matched to a gene: 9. The CDR3 is 14 amino acids. Germline CDR1 SEHNR, CDR2 FQNEAQ (reference sequence).

CDR3 residues: CASKISGLNNEQFF. CDR3 in DNA: TGTGCCAGCAAGATTTCAGGACTTAACAATGAGCAGTTCTTC. The chain recombines TRBV27 with TRBJ2-1; D may be TRBD2 (5 bases). The CDR3 contains 14 residues. The ends were cut back, 7 bases at V and 5 bases at J, with 15 bases in the middle. Germline CDR1 and CDR2: MNHEY and SMNVEV (reference sequence).

The chain carries TRBV2 and TRBJ2-7; 9 bases agree with TRBD1. Germline V CDR1 and CDR2: SNHLY, FYNNEI. This CDR3 is built from 15 residues. V lost 4 bases and J lost 2; bases outside the gene matches: 6. The CDR3 is CASSANWDRAYEQYF. CDR3 bases: TGTGCCAGCAGTGCGAATTGGGACAGGGCCTACGAGCAGTACTTC.

This clonotype was detected many times. The CDR3 nucleotides are TGTGCCAGCAGCTTGGTCGCGGATTACAATGAGCAGTTCTTC. This encodes CASSLVADYNEQFF. The V gene is TRBV5-5, the J gene TRBJ2-1; D call uncertain. The CDR3 extends over 14 amino acids. Germline V CDR1 and CDR2: SGHKS, YYEKEE (reference sequence). The V and J ends lost 0 bases and 4 bases respectively, with 8 bases between them.

This clonotype was seen many times. V is TRBV6-1 and J is TRBJ2-1, with 7 nucleotides matching TRBD2. Trimming took 6 bases from V and 4 from J; bases not matched to a gene: 6. CDR3 length: 14 amino acids. Germline V lookup: CDR1 MNHNS, CDR2 SASEGT. The CDR3 DNA reads as TGTGCCAGCAGGGGGGGGGACTCGTACAATGAGCAGTTCTTC. The encoded protein is CASRGGDSYNEQFF.

V gene TRBV7-2 combines with J gene TRBJ2-7; TRBD2 aligns across 10 bases. V was pared by 1 base and J by 2 bases, with 5 bases of the junction left unmatched. The CDR3 sequence is 16 residues long. CDR1 is SGHTA and CDR2 is FQGNSA in the germline V gene. CDR3 sequence: CASSLEGLAIPYEQYF. DNA for the CDR3: TGTGCCAGCAGCTTAGAGGGACTAGCGATTCCCTACGAGCAGTACTTC.

The chain uses TRBV7-6 and TRBJ2-7; 7 bases align to TRBD1. This CDR3 has 14 residues. The germline gives CDR1 SGHVS, CDR2 FNYEAQ. Losses at the gene ends were 3 bases for V and 0 bases for J; bases not matched to a gene: 2. Written as DNA, the CDR3 is TGTGCCAGCAGCTTTGGACAGGCCTCCTACGAGCAGTACTTC. This translates into CASSFGQASYEQYF.

There are a few counts of this clonotype. This chain connects TRBV27 to TRBJ1-2, with 10 nucleotides matching TRBD1. Unmatched junction bases numbered 4, after V lost 7 bases and J lost 8 bases. This CDR3 is built from 12 residues. CDR1 is MNHEY, CDR2 SMNVEV, per germline (reference sequence). The CDR3 DNA follows: TGTGCCAGCAAGACAGGGGGCGACGGCTACACCTTC. It encodes CASKTGGDGYTF.